The rows below give T cell receptor beta chains drawn from one sample of a study of blood T cell repertoires in COVID-19. TCRdb's copy holds only in-frame clones and misses some; the assay was immunoSEQ multiplex PCR. The repertoire consists of around 360,000 clones, with over 75% occurring once and the leading ten covering more than 1.5%. The material sequenced was PBMCs or T cells enriched from blood (not recorded which). These TCRs come from a man in his forties or fifties in a cohort exposed to, infected with or recovered from COVID-19 (not recorded which). CDR3s include the opening cysteine and the closing phenylalanine or tryptophan. Fields, in order: J gene, clone size, V gene, D gene, CDR3 DNA, CDR3 protein. The D gene is left open where the match is weak. The listing skips clone size in some rows; elsewhere it reads once, few, many or a size class.

J: TRBJ2-7
size: NA
V: TRBV24-1
D: TRBD2
DNA: TGTGCCACCAGTGGCCGGGGCTCTAGCGGGAGGGCGACCTCCTACGAGCAGTACTTC
CDR3: CATSGRGSSGRATSYEQYF

J: TRBJ1-1
size: NA
V: TRBV6-1
D: NA
DNA: TGTGCCAGCAGTGAAAATTCCCTCGGTTCGGGGGCTTTCTTT
CDR3: CASSENSLGSGAFF

J: TRBJ1-1
size: once
V: TRBV11-3
D: NA
DNA: TGTGCCAGCAGCCCTCGGGGGGGCGGCACTGAAGCTTTCTTT
CDR3: CASSPRGGGTEAFF

J: TRBJ2-3
size: NA
V: TRBV7-6
D: TRBD2
DNA: TGTGCCAGCAGCCCACTAGCGACTCCTAGCACAGATACGCAGTATTTT
CDR3: CASSPLATPSTDTQYF

J: TRBJ2-3
size: NA
V: TRBV24-1
D: NA
DNA: TGTGCCACCAGTTCTTCTAGCGTGGGCACAGATACGCAGTATTTT
CDR3: CATSSSSVGTDTQYF

J: TRBJ1-2
size: once
V: TRBV27
D: TRBD1
DNA: TGTGCCAGCAGTCCATATCGGGGACAGGGGGCGCCGATTAGTGGCTACACCTTC
CDR3: CASSPYRGQGAPISGYTF

J: TRBJ2-5
size: NA
V: TRBV11-1
D: TRBD2
DNA: TGTGCCAGCAGCTTAGCCCCCCGGGGGGGAGGTAGGCGAGAGACCCAGTACTTC
CDR3: CASSLAPRGGGRRETQYF

J: TRBJ2-7
size: NA
V: TRBV28
D: NA
DNA: TGTGCCAGCAGTGGGGCAGTGATGATCTACGAGCAGTACTTC
CDR3: CASSGAVMIYEQYF

J: TRBJ2-7
size: NA
V: TRBV6-9
D: TRBD2
DNA: TGTGCCAGCAGTTATTCAGGGACTAGCGGGAGTACGGGGCCTTTGAATGAGCAGTACTTC
CDR3: CASSYSGTSGSTGPLNEQYF

J: TRBJ2-1
size: NA
V: TRBV7-6
D: TRBD2
DNA: TGTGCCAGCAGCTTATCGACTAGCGGTTATGAGCAGTTCTTC
CDR3: CASSLSTSGYEQFF

J: TRBJ1-2
size: NA
V: TRBV2
D: NA
DNA: TGTGCCAGCAGTGAAGGGGGGCGCTCTGGCTACACCTTC
CDR3: CASSEGGRSGYTF

J: TRBJ1-1
size: NA
V: TRBV28
D: TRBD1
DNA: TGTGCCAGCAGTCCGCCGGACAGGGACACTGAAGCTTTCTTT
CDR3: CASSPPDRDTEAFF

J: TRBJ2-7
size: NA
V: TRBV5-1
D: NA
DNA: TGCGCCAGCAGCTCCAGGGGTTCGCTGGAAAAAGAGCAGTACTTC
CDR3: CASSSRGSLEKEQYF

J: TRBJ1-5
size: few
V: TRBV2
D: TRBD1
DNA: TGTGCCAGCAGGAAGGAGACAGGGGTTTTGCGTCAGCCCCAGCATTTT
CDR3: CASRKETGVLRQPQHF

J: TRBJ1-2
size: few
V: TRBV7-8
D: NA
DNA: TGTGCCAGCAGCTTAGAGATACTAGGAGTTGGCTACACCTTC
CDR3: CASSLEILGVGYTF

J: TRBJ2-3
size: NA
V: TRBV27
D: NA
DNA: TGTGCCAGCAGTTTAAGGGGCAAGACAGGAGATACGCAGTATTTT
CDR3: CASSLRGKTGDTQYF

J: TRBJ2-7
size: NA
V: TRBV30
D: NA
DNA: TGTGCCTGGAGGAAGACAGGCATTTCCTACGAGCAGTACTTC
CDR3: CAWRKTGISYEQYF

J: TRBJ2-2
size: once
V: TRBV6-5
D: NA
DNA: TGTGCCAGCAGTACCCACCCACAGAACACCGGGGAGCTGTTTTTT
CDR3: CASSTHPQNTGELFF

J: TRBJ2-1
size: NA
V: TRBV10-3
D: TRBD2
DNA: TGTGCCATCAGTGAGCGCGGACTAGCGGGCTCCTACAATGAGCAGTTCTTC
CDR3: CAISERGLAGSYNEQFF

J: TRBJ2-7
size: NA
V: TRBV6-6
D: TRBD2
DNA: TGTGCCAGCTCAAATGGGGAGGGAGGAGGCGAGCAGTACTTC
CDR3: CASSNGEGGGEQYF

J: TRBJ2-3
size: few
V: TRBV9
D: TRBD2
DNA: TGTGCCAGCAGCGTAACGTCTGGGGACGGGACTAGCGGGAGGACTACAGATACGCAGTATTTT
CDR3: CASSVTSGDGTSGRTTDTQYF

J: TRBJ1-5
size: few
V: TRBV14
D: NA
DNA: TGTGCCAGCCCAGGACAGTCTGGCCAGCCCCAGCATTTT
CDR3: CASPGQSGQPQHF

J: TRBJ2-7
size: NA
V: TRBV6-5
D: TRBD2
DNA: TGTGCCAGCAGTTCGCTAGCGGGCTACGAGCAGTACTTC
CDR3: CASSSLAGYEQYF

J: TRBJ1-4
size: NA
V: TRBV2
D: TRBD1
DNA: TGTGCCAGCAGTGACTCAGGGGGCGAGGGAAAACTGTTTTTT
CDR3: CASSDSGGEGKLFF

J: TRBJ1-5
size: NA
V: TRBV2
D: TRBD1
DNA: TGTGCCAGCAGCGGACAGGGCATGAATCAGCCCCAGCATTTT
CDR3: CASSGQGMNQPQHF

J: TRBJ2-4
size: once
V: TRBV19
D: NA
DNA: TGTGCCAGTAGTATAGATCAAGGCAATAACAGGCCATACAAAAACATTCAGTACTTC
CDR3: CASSIDQGNNRPYKNIQYF

J: TRBJ2-3
size: NA
V: TRBV28
D: NA
DNA: TGTGCCAGCAGTTTACAGTTTGCTCAGTATTTT
CDR3: CASSLQFAQYF

J: TRBJ1-5
size: NA
V: TRBV7-9
D: NA
DNA: TGTGCCAGCGGAAATACAGAAGATCAGCCCCAGCATTTT
CDR3: CASGNTEDQPQHF

J: TRBJ2-1
size: NA
V: TRBV5-1
D: NA
DNA: TGCGCCAGCAGCTTGACGAGGGTCGCCTACAATGAGCAGTTCTTC
CDR3: CASSLTRVAYNEQFF

J: TRBJ1-4
size: NA
V: TRBV7-2
D: TRBD1
DNA: TGTGCCAGCAGCTTAGGGTTGCCAGGGGGAAAACTGTTTTTT
CDR3: CASSLGLPGGKLFF

J: TRBJ1-3
size: NA
V: TRBV11-2
D: NA
DNA: TGTGCCAGCAGCTCGGTGAGCTCTGGAAACACCATATATTTT
CDR3: CASSSVSSGNTIYF

J: TRBJ2-7
size: NA
V: TRBV27
D: NA
DNA: TGTGCCAGCAGTTTCAGGGAAGACTACGAGCAGTACTTC
CDR3: CASSFREDYEQYF

J: TRBJ2-2
size: once
V: TRBV2
D: TRBD2
DNA: TGTGCCAGCAGAGGGTTAGCGGGAGCGGGACTCCGGGAGCTGTTTTTT
CDR3: CASRGLAGAGLRELFF